This is a list of T cell receptor beta chains from one sample in a study of control samples from healthy donors and cancer patients. Measured with immunoSEQ multiplex PCR; TCRdb has only the in-frame clones, and not every one. The data hold 97,000 or so clones, with roughly nine tenths observed a single time. The material sequenced was blood. The receptors shown here come from a woman between 18 and 30 years old in good health. CDR3s include the opening cysteine and the closing phenylalanine or tryptophan. The order of the fields is V gene, clone size, D gene, J gene, CDR3 DNA, CDR3 protein. The D gene is left open where the match is weak. Part of the rows lack a size; the others show once, few, many or a class for expanded clones.

TRBV28,once,TRBD1,TRBJ1-5,TGTGCCAGCAGTTCCCCCGGGGGAGGGGGCACGGGCTTACAGCATTTT,CASSSPGGGGTGLQHF
TRBV6-1,once,NA,TRBJ2-7,TGTGCCAGCAGTGAGGACCACAGGGATGTGCAGTACTTC,CASSEDHRDVQYF
TRBV5-1,NA,TRBD2,TRBJ2-5,TGCGCCAGCAGCCGTAGCGGGGGGGCGAGGGAGACCCAGTACTTC,CASSRSGGARETQYF
TRBV10-3,NA,NA,TRBJ1-3,TGTGCCATCAGCGGAGGGCTTTCTGGAAACACCATATATTTT,CAISGGLSGNTIYF
TRBV7-6,NA,NA,TRBJ2-7,TGTGCCAGCAGCCTTACTTTCAGGGACCACGAGCAGTACTTC,CASSLTFRDHEQYF
TRBV27,NA,TRBD2,TRBJ2-3,TGTGCCAGCAGTTTATCAGCGGGAGGCTCGGCAGATACGCAGTATTTT,CASSLSAGGSADTQYF
TRBV7-2,once,NA,TRBJ2-3,TGTGCCAGCAGCGGGGGGTGCAAGTATTTT,CASSGGCKYF
TRBV19,NA,NA,TRBJ2-1,TGTGCCAGTAGTATAGGGTTCGGCGGGGACTACAATGAGCAGTTCTTC,CASSIGFGGDYNEQFF
TRBV4-1,NA,TRBD1,TRBJ1-4,TGCGCCAGCAGCCAATTCGCGACAGGGGAAGAAAAACTGTTTTTT,CASSQFATGEEKLFF
TRBV7-8,NA,TRBD1,TRBJ2-5,TGTGCCAGCACCCCGGGACAGCTAACCGCGCCCACCCGGGAGACCCAGTACTTC,CASTPGQLTAPTRETQYF
TRBV24-1,NA,TRBD1,TRBJ1-5,TGTGCCACCAGTGATCCCTCCCAGGGGGAGTATCAGCCCCAGCATTTT,CATSDPSQGEYQPQHF
TRBV7-8,once,TRBD2,TRBJ2-2,TGTGCCAGCAGCCCATCTAGCGGGGGGCCATCCGGGGAGCTGTTTTTT,CASSPSSGGPSGELFF
TRBV6-2/TRBV6-3,NA,TRBD2,TRBJ2-7,TGTGCCAGCAGCCACCACCGGGGACTAGCGGGAGCGAACGAGCAGTACTTC,CASSHHRGLAGANEQYF
TRBV5-1,NA,TRBD1,TRBJ1-4,TGCGCCAGCAGCTTGGGACAGGGGCTCATTAATGAAAAACTGTTTTTT,CASSLGQGLINEKLFF
TRBV6-5,NA,NA,TRBJ2-7,TGTGCCAGCAGTTACTCCGGAGCCTCCTACGAGCAGTACTTC,CASSYSGASYEQYF
TRBV5-4,few,TRBD1,TRBJ1-2,TGTGCCAGCAGCCCCGACAGGGGGCGAAATGGCTACACCTTC,CASSPDRGRNGYTF
TRBV9,NA,NA,TRBJ2-5,TGTGCCAGCAGCATCCGACTGGGGGGCCAAGAGACCCAGTACTTC,CASSIRLGGQETQYF
TRBV9,NA,NA,TRBJ1-5,TGTGCCAGCAGCGTAGGAGACAATCAGCCCCAGCATTTT,CASSVGDNQPQHF
TRBV30,NA,NA,TRBJ2-7,TGTGCCGGGGATTTTGGGACCTACGAGCAGTACTTC,CAGDFGTYEQYF
TRBV19,NA,TRBD1,TRBJ1-1,TGTGCCAGTAGTATTGCAGGGGGCACTGAAGCTTTCTTT,CASSIAGGTEAFF
TRBV4-1,NA,TRBD2,TRBJ2-7,TGCGCCAGCAGCCAAGATAGAACTAGCGGGGGGTTTCTCGACTACGAGCAGTACTTC,CASSQDRTSGGFLDYEQYF
TRBV28,NA,TRBD1,TRBJ2-7,TGTGCCAGCAGACCCCCGGGACAGGGCTACGAGCAGTACTTC,CASRPPGQGYEQYF
TRBV5-1,NA,TRBD2,TRBJ2-7,TGCGCCAGCAGAGAGGGGACTAGCGGGGGCTACGAGCAGTACTTC,CASREGTSGGYEQYF
TRBV14,NA,TRBD1,TRBJ2-1,TGTGCCAGCAGCCGGGGCAGGGGGCGGTGGGATGAGCAGTTCTTC,CASSRGRGRWDEQFF
TRBV5-5,few,TRBD1,TRBJ1-6,TGTGCCAGCAGCTACCGAGATACAGGGGCGGGTAATTCACCCCTCCACTTT,CASSYRDTGAGNSPLHF
TRBV6-5,NA,TRBD2,TRBJ2-7,TGTGCCAGCAGTCCCGATTGGGGGGGGAACTACGAGCAGTACTTC,CASSPDWGGNYEQYF
TRBV20-1,NA,NA,TRBJ1-2,TGCAGTGCTGCACGCCACTATGGCTACACCTTC,CSAARHYGYTF
TRBV24-1,NA,NA,TRBJ2-5,TGTGCCACCAGTGATCGTGACACAAACCAAGAGACCCAGTACTTC,CATSDRDTNQETQYF